One and the same sample provided the 22 T cell receptor beta chains below, sequenced in a study of follicular helper T cells after annual influenza vaccination (dated by TCRdb to between 2016 and 2019). Reading the label with the study, this specimen's time point is: 2015-2016 season, 7 days after influenza vaccination. The library was generated by the immunoSEQ multiplex PCR assay. The table was pulled from immuneACCESS by TCRdb, which kept in-frame rearrangements only. Such tables lose some clones; where checked, under half of the loss comes from unresolved V genes, and the rest has no known cause. The sample profile shows 4,300 or so clones; almost 85% of them were found once. The ten top clones hold just over 0.85% of the sample. The sequencing here drew on CXCR5+ CD38- circulating T follicular helper cells from blood, taken 7 days after influenza vaccination. In light of the paper, this sample's cell subset or site label describes: circulating Tfh, non-naive CD4+CXCR5+PD-1+ (ICOS+CD38+ or ICOS-CD38-). These receptor sequences come from an adult who received the influenza vaccine.

V is TRBV30 and J is TRBJ1-2, with TRBD1 as a possible D gene (5 bases). Trimming removed 5 bases from V and 8 bases from J, with 18 bases in between. Germline V gene data show CDR1 as GTSNPN and CDR2 as SVGIG (reference sequence). CDR3 length equals 13 residues. The CDR3 spells CAWGNSGAGGYTF. In DNA, the CDR3 is TGTGCCTGGGGCAATTCCGGGGCGGGGGGCTACACCTTC.

This clone was observed a handful of times. The genes are TRBV5-4 and TRBJ2-1, with D perhaps TRBD1 or TRBD2 (5 bases each). CDR1 and CDR2 (germline): SGHNT, YYREEE (reference sequence). V gave up 0 bases and J gave up 7 bases, with 14 bases separating them. The CDR3 is 15 residues long. Here the CDR3 reads CASSLATGRLNEQFF. The CDR3 region has the DNA TGTGCCAGCAGCTTGGCGACGGGACGGCTAAATGAGCAGTTCTTC.

The chain carries TRBV28 and TRBJ1-5, with D perhaps TRBD1 (6 bases). V was pared by 7 bases and J by 6 bases, with 16 bases between. Germline loops: CDR1 MDHEN, CDR2 SYDVKM. The CDR3 is 14 residues long. The CDR3 protein is CASNTGGLFQPQHF. CDR3 nucleotides: TGTGCCAGCAACACGGGGGGCCTATTTCAGCCCCAGCATTTT.

This clone has just one count. This chain's CDR3 is CASSPRQRGAYNEQFF. The CDR3 nucleotides are TGTGCCAGCAGCCCACGGCAGAGAGGGGCCTACAATGAGCAGTTCTTC. The V and J genes are TRBV7-3 and TRBJ2-1; tentatively, D is TRBD1 or TRBD2 (5 bases each). In germline, CDR1 is SGHTA, CDR2 FQGTGA. The CDR3 loop spans 16 amino acids. V was pared by 5 bases and J by 2 bases, with 16 bases between.

This chain joins TRBV6-1 and TRBJ2-1; D gene uncertain. CDR3 size: 14 residues. Germline CDR1 MNHNS, CDR2 SASEGT. V was trimmed by 11 bases and J by 4 bases, leaving 18 bases between them. The CDR3 DNA reads as TGTGCCGCTAACCACCCAGGAACTTACAATGAGCAGTTCTTC. Protein sequence: CAANHPGTYNEQFF.

This chain's CDR3 is CASSAGQGARTDTQYF. As DNA, the CDR3 is TGTGCCAGCAGCGCCGGACAGGGGGCAAGGACAGATACGCAGTATTTT. This rearrangement joins TRBV9 to TRBJ2-3; 11 nucleotides agree with TRBD1. The germline gives CDR1 SGDLS, CDR2 YYNGEE. The CDR3 runs 16 residues. Trimming at V came to 3 bases and at J to 3 bases, leaving 6 bases not matched to a gene.

V usage is TRBV13 and J usage is TRBJ1-6, with 12 bases identical to TRBD1. V was pared by 5 bases and J by 6 bases, with 11 bases of the junction left unmatched. Germline V gene lookup returns CDR1 PRHDT and CDR2 FYEKMQ (reference sequence). CDR3 length: 18 amino acids. The CDR3 reads CASSLTSGQGAGNSPLHF. The CDR3 DNA reads TGTGCCAGCAGCCTCACATCGGGACAGGGGGCAGGTAATTCACCCCTCCACTTT.

The chain couples TRBV4-1 to TRBJ1-2; 8 nucleotides line up with TRBD1. Germline CDR1 and CDR2: MGHRA and YSYEKL. V shed 0 bases and J 5 bases; nucleotides not matched to a gene: 8. This CDR3 comprises 16 residues. The CDR3 sequence is CASSQDPGQARYGYTF. As DNA, the CDR3 is TGCGCCAGCAGCCAAGATCCGGGACAGGCTCGTTATGGCTACACCTTC.

The chain has TRBV4-3 and TRBJ1-6; D gene ambiguous. Germline V gene lookup returns CDR1 LGHNA and CDR2 YSLEER. This CDR3 spans 17 amino acids. The V end lost 8 bases, the J end lost 5 bases, and 22 bases lay between the germline ends. This CDR3 is CASRPPHPPPHNSPLHF. CDR3 DNA: TGCGCCAGCCGACCCCCCCATCCACCACCCCATAATTCACCCCTCCACTTT.

This chain links TRBV5-1 with TRBJ1-1; 12 nucleotides line up with TRBD1. The CDR3 loop spans 16 amino acids. Germline V gives CDR1 SGHRS, CDR2 YFSETQ. V shed 4 bases and J 4 bases; nucleotides not matched to a gene: 8. The CDR3 here is CASSPGQGAQSTEAFF. As DNA, the CDR3 is TGCGCCAGCAGCCCGGGACAGGGGGCGCAGAGCACTGAAGCTTTCTTT.

This clone was found a few times. This chain links TRBV6-4 with TRBJ2-7; D may correspond to TRBD1 or TRBD2 (5 bases each). Germline V CDR1 and CDR2: MRHNA, SNTAGT. The CDR3 runs to 15 residues. V was trimmed by 2 bases and J by 3 bases, leaving 14 bases between them. For the CDR3, the DNA is TGTGCCAGCAGTGACACGGGGCCGCCTCTCTACGAGCAGTACTTC. This encodes CASSDTGPPLYEQYF.

The chain is built from TRBV4-3 and TRBJ2-7, with 9 bases lining up with TRBD1. The CDR3 length is 19 residues. The germline V gene has CDR1 LGHNA and CDR2 YSLEER. Trimming at V came to 1 base and at J to 2 bases, leaving 15 bases not matched to a gene. For the CDR3, the DNA is TGCGCCAGCAGCCAAGTCCTTATGTCCGGACAGGGGTATGCCTACGAGCAGTACTTC. Protein product: CASSQVLMSGQGYAYEQYF.

A few counts support this clone. This chain uses TRBV5-5 with TRBJ1-2; D is uncertain. The CDR3 contains 14 residues. V lost 3 bases and J lost 4, with 13 bases in between. Germline V gene lookup returns CDR1 SGHKS and CDR2 YYEKEE (reference sequence). The CDR3 nucleotides are TGTGCCAGCAGCTACCAAGGAACGGTCTATGGCTACACCTTC. Translated: CASSYQGTVYGYTF.

V and J are TRBV2 and TRBJ2-2; unclear D gene. Deletions cut 1 base from V and 6 bases from J, with 12 bases between. CDR3 length: 15 residues. The germline gives CDR1 SNHLY, CDR2 FYNNEI. The CDR3 nucleotides are TGTGCCAGCAGTGAAGGGGAACCGGGCGCCGGGGAGCTGTTTTTT. It yields the protein CASSEGEPGAGELFF.

The chain uses TRBV5-4 and TRBJ1-5; D may be TRBD1 (6 bases). The germline V and J ends were trimmed by 4 bases and 7 bases, with 15 bases remaining between them. This CDR3 has 14 residues. CDR1 SGHNT and CDR2 YYREEE come from the germline V gene (reference sequence). DNA of the CDR3: TGTGCCAGCAGCCTACAGGGCTCGGGACAGCCCCAGCATTTT. It codes for CASSLQGSGQPQHF.

The chain combines TRBV7-3 with TRBJ2-5; the D call may be TRBD1 or TRBD2 (6 bases each). The CDR3 is made up of 15 amino acids. Deletions cut 4 bases from V and 4 bases from J, with 16 bases between. The germline gives CDR1 SGHTA, CDR2 FQGTGA. CDR3 loop: CASSSEGGIGETQYF. CDR3 in DNA: TGTGCCAGCAGCTCGGAGGGGGGAATCGGAGAGACCCAGTACTTC.

V usage is TRBV23-1 and J usage is TRBJ2-5; TRBD1 might be the D (6 bases). TRBV23-1 is classed as an ORF, of uncertain function. The CDR3 has 14 amino acids. Deletions cut 3 bases from V and 5 bases from J, with 13 bases between. CDR3 DNA: TGCGCCAGCAGTCACACAGGGTATTCGGAGACCCAGTACTTC. It codes for CASSHTGYSETQYF.

This chain joins TRBV28 and TRBJ1-5; perhaps TRBD1 as D (5 bases). This CDR3 contains 16 residues. The germline V gene encodes CDR1 MDHEN and CDR2 SYDVKM. Between the trimmed V and J ends, which lost 3 bases and 6 bases, there was a span of 18 bases. The CDR3 DNA follows: TGTGCCAGCAGTTTTAAGAGATCAGGGATGGGTCAGCCCCAGCATTTT. Amino acids: CASSFKRSGMGQPQHF.

CDR3: CASSQEGGLAGNEQYF. For the CDR3, the DNA is TGTGCCAGCAGCCAAGAGGGTGGGCTAGCGGGCAACGAGCAGTACTTC. The V gene is TRBV4-2, the J gene TRBJ2-7; 8 bases align to TRBD2. Germline V gene data show CDR1 as LGHNA and CDR2 as YNFKEQ. The CDR3 has 16 residues. The ends lost 0 bases at V and 5 bases at J; junction bases unmatched: 9.

This rearrangement joins TRBV6-1 to TRBJ1-1; D is undetermined. The CDR3 sequence is 11 residues long. V lost 5 bases and J lost 4, with 5 bases in between. CDR1 is MNHNS, CDR2 SASEGT, per germline. CDR3: CASSWGTEAFF. CDR3 DNA: TGTGCCAGCAGTTGGGGCACTGAAGCTTTCTTT.

The DNA for the CDR3 is TGTGCCAGCAGTGAAGCGCTCATACCCTCCTACGAGCAGTACTTC. Translation gives CASSEALIPSYEQYF. V usage is TRBV2 and J usage is TRBJ2-7; D gene ambiguous. Germline V gene data show CDR1 as SNHLY and CDR2 as FYNNEI. This CDR3 has 15 residues. Trimming shortened V by 0 bases and J by 0 bases, and 9 bases separated the two germline ends.

The J gene is TRBJ1-2, the V gene TRBV6-1; a possible D gene is TRBD1 (5 bases). V dropped 2 bases and J dropped 4 bases, with 17 bases sitting between them. CDR3 size: 16 residues. The V gene's germline CDR1 is MNHNS and CDR2 SASEGT. The CDR3 region is CASSESQAAQGYGYTF. The CDR3 DNA reads as TGTGCCAGCAGTGAAAGCCAGGCCGCGCAGGGCTATGGCTACACCTTC.